The 30 T cell receptor beta chains given below trace back to one sample, sequenced in a study of blood T cell repertoires in COVID-19. The table came from immunoSEQ multiplex PCR; TCRdb's copy has only in-frame clones and leaves some out. The sample comprises 150,000 to 200,000 clones, less than 90% of which are singletons, and roughly 3.1% rests with the top ten. Material for sequencing was PBMCs or T cells enriched from blood (not recorded which). These receptors were taken from a young woman who had been exposed to COVID-19.

This clone has a single count. V and J are TRBV7-2 and TRBJ2-1; TRBD2 matches at 8 bases. Germline V gives CDR1 SGHTA, CDR2 FQGNSA. V lost 3 bases, J lost 8 bases, and 6 bases stayed unmatched. The CDR3 runs 14 residues. The CDR3 reads CASSFQRGNDEQFF. The CDR3 bases are TGTGCCAGCAGCTTCCAGCGGGGGAACGATGAGCAGTTCTTC.

In regard to this clone: A much larger clone sits a single nucleotide away, making a read error possible. The J gene is TRBJ2-2, the V gene TRBV5-6, with a tentative D call TRBD1 (5 bases). Trimming took 3 bases from V and 6 from J, leaving 6 bases between them. Germline lookup yields CDR1 SGHDT and CDR2 YYEEEE. The CDR3 sequence is 12 residues long. The CDR3 bases are TGTGCCAGCAGCTCAGGGTCCGGGGAGCTGTTTTTT. Encoded protein: CASSSGSGELFF.

Many counts were recorded for this clone. The J gene is TRBJ1-2, the V gene TRBV27; TRBD1 aligns across 7 bases. Germline loops: CDR1 MNHEY, CDR2 SMNVEV (reference sequence). Losses at the gene ends were 8 bases for V and 5 bases for J; bases not matched to a gene: 14. This CDR3 has 15 amino acids. The CDR3 region is CASGKDGTDAYGYTF. CDR3 nucleotides: TGTGCCAGCGGAAAAGATGGGACAGACGCGTATGGCTACACCTTC.

The V and J genes are TRBV5-1 and TRBJ2-7, with D tentatively TRBD2 (7 bases). This CDR3 is 17 amino acids long. The germline V gene has CDR1 SGHRS and CDR2 YFSETQ. The V and J ends lost 3 bases and 2 bases respectively, with 21 bases between them. CDR3 amino acids: CASSSTQGGGVTYEQYF. In DNA, the CDR3 is TGCGCCAGCAGCTCGACCCAAGGGGGAGGGGTCACCTACGAGCAGTACTTC.

Details on this clone: The sample carries other DNA sequences with the same CDR3. V is TRBV27 and J is TRBJ2-7; D call uncertain. V was pared by 3 bases and J by 2 bases, with 8 bases between. Germline assignment: CDR1 MNHEY and CDR2 SMNVEV (reference sequence). The CDR3 has 13 amino acids. The CDR3 region is CASSLSPTYEQYF. Written as DNA, the CDR3 is TGTGCCAGCAGTTTGAGCCCCACCTACGAGCAGTACTTC.

V gene TRBV16 combines with J gene TRBJ2-1, with 11 bases matching TRBD2. The trim removed 3 bases at V and 4 bases at J, leaving 5 bases unmatched. The CDR3 consists of 16 residues. Germline lookup yields CDR1 KGHSY and CDR2 FQNENV. The CDR3 region is CASSHPSGGTYNEQFF. The CDR3 DNA reads as TGTGCCAGCAGCCACCCTAGCGGGGGGACATACAATGAGCAGTTCTTC.

The rearrangement joins TRBV18 to TRBJ2-2, with D hard to call. V dropped 3 bases and J dropped 6 bases, with 8 bases sitting between them. The germline gives CDR1 KGHSH, CDR2 LQKENI. This CDR3 spans 13 amino acids. The CDR3 sequence is CASSPQVAGELFF. Written as DNA, the CDR3 is TGTGCCAGCTCACCTCAGGTCGCCGGGGAGCTGTTTTTT.

The chain couples TRBV3-1 (or the pseudogene TRBV3-2) to TRBJ1-6; no clear D gene. Germline V gene data show CDR1 as LGHDT and CDR2 as YNNKEL (reference sequence). The V end was cut by 1 base, the J end by 10 bases, with 11 bases between. The CDR3 has 14 residues. The CDR3 DNA is TGTGCCAGCAGCCAAGGGCGGGGTCGGTCACCCCTCCACTTT. Protein sequence: CASSQGRGRSPLHF.

This clone has only one observation. One junction end disagrees with the germline gene, perhaps due to a read error. The chain links TRBV11-2 to TRBJ1-1, with D tentatively TRBD1 (6 bases). Germline lookup yields CDR1 SGHAT and CDR2 FQNNGV. This CDR3 comprises 13 residues. The CDR3 sequence is CASSLGQPGHRSF. The CDR3 DNA sequence: TGTGCCAGCAGCTTAGGGCAACCGGGACATCGATCCTTT.

The chain carries TRBV10-2 and TRBJ2-1; 13 bases agree with TRBD2. Unmatched junction bases numbered 6, after V lost 6 bases and J lost 7 bases. CDR1 WSHSY and CDR2 SAAADI come from the germline V gene. CDR3 length equals 15 residues. The CDR3 here is CASSTSGGAGNEQFF. The CDR3 nucleotides are TGCGCCAGCAGCACTAGCGGGGGGGCGGGAAATGAGCAGTTCTTC.

This clone was seen a few times. This chain connects TRBV7-2 to TRBJ2-4, with D tentatively TRBD1 (5 bases). The CDR3 extends over 14 amino acids. V was shortened by 5 bases and J by 8 bases, with 16 bases between the two germline ends. Per the germline V gene, CDR1 is SGHTA and CDR2 is FQGNSA. CDR3 sequence (DNA): TGTGCCAGCAGCCGTAGACAGAGCCCCTACATTCAGTACTTC. Its translation is CASSRRQSPYIQYF.

The rearrangement links TRBV24-1 to TRBJ1-2; TRBD1 agrees at 8 bases. CDR1 and CDR2 from the germline V gene are KGHDR and SFDVKD. With V trimmed by 4 bases and J by 6 bases, 0 bases remained unmatched. CDR3 size: 12 residues. Here the CDR3 reads CATSETGDGYTF. In DNA, the CDR3 is TGTGCCACCAGTGAGACAGGGGATGGCTACACCTTC.

V usage is TRBV2 and J usage is TRBJ1-2; no firm D call. Germline V gene lookup returns CDR1 SNHLY and CDR2 FYNNEI. This CDR3 spans 14 amino acids. V was pared by 5 bases and J by 4 bases, with 14 bases between. CDR3 DNA: TGTGCCAGCAGTCCCCTGGTAGAGGGCTATGGCTACACCTTC. Its translation: CASSPLVEGYGYTF.

The chain uses TRBV11-2 and TRBJ1-3; 8 bases are a match to TRBD1. The CDR3 has 15 residues. Germline assignment: CDR1 SGHAT and CDR2 FQNNGV. Trimming at V came to 7 bases and at J to 0 bases, leaving 5 bases not matched to a gene. The CDR3 DNA reads as TGTGCCAGCACCACGGGACAGGTCTCTGGAAACACCATATATTTT. Its translation: CASTTGQVSGNTIYF.

The chain recombines TRBV6-4 with TRBJ2-6, with D possibly being TRBD2 (7 bases). V gave up 4 bases and J gave up 2 bases, with 15 bases separating them. Germline V CDR1 and CDR2: MRHNA, SNTAGT. The CDR3 consists of 17 residues. CDR3 protein: CASSGAAGGPGANVLTF. In DNA form, the CDR3 reads TGTGCCAGCAGTGGGGCGGCCGGGGGGCCTGGGGCCAACGTCCTGACTTTC.

The rearrangement joins TRBV11-2 to TRBJ1-1; D is possibly TRBD1 (5 bases). V was pared by 8 bases and J by 10 bases, with 14 bases between. From germline, CDR1 is SGHAT and CDR2 FQNNGV. The CDR3 totals 11 residues. The CDR3 nucleotides read TGTGCCAGCCAAGGGGCCTGGGGAGCTTTCTTT. Translation gives CASQGAWGAFF.

This chain joins TRBV2 and TRBJ2-1, with TRBD2 matching 9 bases. V shed 6 bases, J shed 8 bases, and the junction held 14 bases outside the gene matches. Germline CDR1 SNHLY, CDR2 FYNNEI. This CDR3 spans 16 amino acids. In nucleotides, the CDR3 is TGTGCCAGCAGACCCGGGACTAGCTTTGGTTGGTATGAGCAGTTCTTC. Protein product: CASRPGTSFGWYEQFF. Supplemented by reference TRBV2 and TRBJ2-1, the full variable domain reads EPEVTQTPSHQVTQMGQEVILRCVPISNHLYFYWYRQILGQKVEFLVSFYNNEISEKSEIFDDQFSVERPDGSNFTLKIRSTKLEDSAMYFCASRPGTSFGWYEQFFGPGTRLTVL.

The J gene is TRBJ2-1, the V gene TRBV4-3; TRBD1 matches at 8 bases. The germline CDR1 and CDR2 sequences are LGHNA and YSLEER. This CDR3 comprises 15 residues. Trimming took 4 bases from V and 4 from J; bases not matched to a gene: 6. The CDR3 here is CASSPDRVAYNEQFF. Written as DNA, the CDR3 is TGCGCCAGCAGCCCGGACAGGGTTGCGTACAATGAGCAGTTCTTC.

This clone was seen once. V is TRBV15 and J is TRBJ2-7, with D tentatively TRBD1 (5 bases). CDR3 length: 13 amino acids. Germline assignment: CDR1 LNHNV and CDR2 YYDKDF (reference sequence). Trimming cost V 6 bases and J 3 bases, with 12 bases left between them. Here the CDR3 reads CATSPGQFYEQYF. CDR3 DNA sequence: TGTGCCACCAGTCCAGGGCAGTTCTACGAGCAGTACTTC.

The chain employs TRBV19 and TRBJ1-3, with a tentative D call TRBD1 (6 bases). With 7 bases removed from V and 4 bases from J, the gap between germline ends came to 20 bases. This CDR3 region has 16 residues. Germline V lookup: CDR1 LNHDA, CDR2 SQIVND (reference sequence). CDR3 region: CASNTPQTGPGNTIYF. CDR3 bases: TGTGCCAGTAACACGCCTCAGACAGGACCGGGAAACACCATATATTTT.

This chain connects TRBV7-9 to TRBJ1-1; the match to TRBD1 covers 8 bases. The CDR3 has 16 residues. Trimming at V came to 1 base and at J to 6 bases, leaving 10 bases not matched to a gene. Germline CDR1 is SEHNR and CDR2 is FQNEAQ (reference sequence). Written as DNA, the CDR3 is TGTGCCAGCAGCTTAGTTGGGACAGGATTAGGTCCTGAAGCTTTCTTT. Translation gives CASSLVGTGLGPEAFF.

In its sample, this clone was seen once. This sequence joins TRBV5-4 and TRBJ1-4; a weak D match, TRBD1 (6 bases). The CDR3 consists of 17 residues. Germline CDR1 and CDR2: SGHNT and YYREEE (reference sequence). V dropped 1 base and J dropped 11 bases, with 24 bases sitting between them. The CDR3 DNA reads TGTGCCAGCAGCTTGAGTGATAGGGGTGACAGGCAGGGGAAACTGTTTTTT. Its translation is CASSLSDRGDRQGKLFF.

This chain uses TRBV20-1 with TRBJ1-2; no clear D gene. Germline V gives CDR1 DFQATT, CDR2 SNEGSKA (reference sequence). Trimming stripped 3 bases from V and 8 bases from J, with 7 bases between. This CDR3 comprises 10 residues. For the CDR3, the DNA is TGCAGTGCTAGTGCTGAGGGCTACACCTTC. Translation gives CSASAEGYTF.

This clone was recorded a few times. The CDR3 nucleotides are TGTGCCAGCAGCGGACTAGCGGGGGTTAGCACAGATACGCAGTATTTT. It encodes CASSGLAGVSTDTQYF. The V gene is TRBV5-5, the J gene TRBJ2-3, with 13 positions matching TRBD2. From germline, CDR1 is SGHKS and CDR2 YYEKEE (reference sequence). The CDR3 sequence is 16 residues long. Trimming at V came to 4 bases and at J to 0 bases, leaving 2 bases not matched to a gene.

The chain carries TRBV3-1 (or the pseudogene TRBV3-2) and TRBJ1-1; D may be TRBD1 (5 bases). Germline loops: CDR1 LGHDT, CDR2 YNNKEL (reference sequence). The CDR3 contains 13 residues. The V end was cut by 3 bases, the J end by 8 bases, with 13 bases between. CDR3 loop: CASSHGDNREAFF. For the CDR3, the DNA is TGTGCCAGCAGCCATGGAGACAACAGGGAAGCTTTCTTT.

This chain uses TRBV19 with TRBJ1-5; tentative D call: TRBD1 (6 bases). The CDR3 loop spans 13 amino acids. V gave up 5 bases and J gave up 7 bases, with 12 bases separating them. Looked up from germline, CDR1 is LNHDA and CDR2 is SQIVND (reference sequence). The CDR3 protein is CASSYDRSQPQHF. CDR3 nucleotides: TGTGCCAGTAGTTATGACAGGTCACAGCCCCAGCATTTT.

The V call is TRBV5-1, the J call TRBJ2-1; 7 nucleotides agree with TRBD1. V trimming: 4 bases; J trimming: 5 bases; junction bases outside the gene matches: 3. Germline V lookup: CDR1 SGHRS, CDR2 YFSETQ. The CDR3 sequence is 13 residues long. The CDR3 loop is CASSEQGHNEQFF. CDR3 bases: TGCGCCAGCAGCGAACAGGGGCACAATGAGCAGTTCTTC.

The V call is TRBV11-2, the J call TRBJ2-3; D is perhaps TRBD2 (6 bases). The V gene lost 2 bases and the J gene lost 1 base, with 10 bases spanning the gap. Germline CDR1 and CDR2: SGHAT and FQNNGV. The CDR3 sequence is 15 residues long. CDR3 nucleotides: TGTGCCAGCAGCTTATTTGGCGGGGGCACAGATACGCAGTATTTT. This gives the protein CASSLFGGGTDTQYF.

The chain links TRBV3-1 (or the pseudogene TRBV3-2) to TRBJ1-6; D may be TRBD1 (6 bases). V was pared by 0 bases and J by 10 bases, with 16 bases between. Germline V gene sequence: CDR1 LGHDT, CDR2 YNNKEL (reference sequence). This CDR3 comprises 16 residues. As DNA, the CDR3 is TGTGCCAGCAGCCAAGATTACGGGACAATCCCCTCACCCCTCCACTTT. Translating gives CASSQDYGTIPSPLHF.

The J gene is TRBJ1-1, the V gene TRBV20-1; 8 nucleotides align to TRBD1. The ends lost 3 bases at V and 4 bases at J; junction bases unmatched: 7. The CDR3 contains 14 residues. Germline CDR1 DFQATT, CDR2 SNEGSKA (reference sequence). CDR3 coding DNA: TGCAGTGCTAGTAAACCAGGGGGCCGCACTGAAGCTTTCTTT. Amino acids: CSASKPGGRTEAFF.